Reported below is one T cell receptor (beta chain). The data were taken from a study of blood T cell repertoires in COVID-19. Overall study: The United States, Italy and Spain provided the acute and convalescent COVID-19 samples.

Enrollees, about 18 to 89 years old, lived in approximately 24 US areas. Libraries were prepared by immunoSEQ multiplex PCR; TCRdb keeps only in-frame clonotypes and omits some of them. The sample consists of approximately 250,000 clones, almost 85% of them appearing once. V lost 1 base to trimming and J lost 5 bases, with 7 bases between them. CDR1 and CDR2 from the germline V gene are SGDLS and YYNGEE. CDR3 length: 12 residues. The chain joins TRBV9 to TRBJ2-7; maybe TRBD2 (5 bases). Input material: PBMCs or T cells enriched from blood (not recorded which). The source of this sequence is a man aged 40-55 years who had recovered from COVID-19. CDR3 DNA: TGTGCCAGCAGCGTAACGGGGAACGAGCAGTACTTC. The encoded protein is CASSVTGNEQYF.